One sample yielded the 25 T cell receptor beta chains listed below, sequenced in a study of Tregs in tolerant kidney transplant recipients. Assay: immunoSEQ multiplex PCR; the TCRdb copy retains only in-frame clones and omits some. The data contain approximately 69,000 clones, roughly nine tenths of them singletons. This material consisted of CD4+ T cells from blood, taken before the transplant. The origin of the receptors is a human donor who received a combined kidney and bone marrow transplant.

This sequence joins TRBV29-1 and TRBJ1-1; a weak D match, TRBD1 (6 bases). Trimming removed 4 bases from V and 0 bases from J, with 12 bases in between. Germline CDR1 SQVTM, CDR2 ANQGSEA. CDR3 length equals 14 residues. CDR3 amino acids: CSVARGGMNTEAFF. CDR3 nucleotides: TGCAGCGTTGCCAGGGGCGGAATGAACACTGAAGCTTTCTTT.

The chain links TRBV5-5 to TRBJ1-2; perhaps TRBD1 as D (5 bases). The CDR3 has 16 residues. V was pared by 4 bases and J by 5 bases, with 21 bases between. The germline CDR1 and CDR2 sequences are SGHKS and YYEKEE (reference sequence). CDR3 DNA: TGTGCCAGCAGCCTCGATCCAGTGCTAAAGGGGTATGGCTACACCTTC. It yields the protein CASSLDPVLKGYGYTF. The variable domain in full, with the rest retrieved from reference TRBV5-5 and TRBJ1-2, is DAGVTQSPTHLIKTRGQQVTLRCSPISGHKSVSWYQQVLGQGPQFIFQYYEKEERGRGNFPDRFSARQFPNYSSELNVNALLLGDSALYLCASSLDPVLKGYGYTFGSGTRLTVV.

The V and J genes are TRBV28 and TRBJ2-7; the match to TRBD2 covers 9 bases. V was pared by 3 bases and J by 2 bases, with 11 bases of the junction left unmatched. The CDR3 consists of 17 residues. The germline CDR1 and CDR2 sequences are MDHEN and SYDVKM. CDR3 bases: TGTGCCAGCAGTTTGGGAACCGGGACTAGCAGAACCTACGAGCAGTACTTC. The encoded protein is CASSLGTGTSRTYEQYF. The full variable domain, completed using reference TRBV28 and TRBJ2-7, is DVKVTQSSRYLVKRTGEKVFLECVQDMDHENMFWYRQDPGLGLRLIYFSYDVKMKEKGDIPEGYSVSREKKERFSLILESASTNQTSMYLCASSLGTGTSRTYEQYFGPGTRLTVT.

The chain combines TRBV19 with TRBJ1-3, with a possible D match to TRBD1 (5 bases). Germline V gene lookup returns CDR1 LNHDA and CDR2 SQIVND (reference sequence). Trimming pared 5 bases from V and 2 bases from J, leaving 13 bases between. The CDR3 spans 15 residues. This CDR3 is CASSWREGAGNTIYF. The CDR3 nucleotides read TGTGCCAGTAGTTGGCGGGAAGGGGCTGGAAACACCATATATTTT. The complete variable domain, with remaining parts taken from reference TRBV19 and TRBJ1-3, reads DGGITQSPKYLFRKEGQNVTLSCEQNLNHDAMYWYRQDPGQGLRLIYYSQIVNDFQKGDIAEGYSVSREKKESFPLTVTSAQKNPTAFYLCASSWREGAGNTIYFGEGSWLTVV.

In DNA form, the CDR3 reads TGCGCCAGCAGCTTGACTCCGGACACCAACAATGAGCAGTTCTTC. The encoded protein is CASSLTPDTNNEQFF. The chain carries TRBV5-1 and TRBJ2-1; maybe TRBD1 (5 bases). This CDR3 is 15 amino acids long. The germline CDR1 and CDR2 sequences are SGHRS and YFSETQ. Trimming took off 1 base at V and 5 bases at J, with 13 bases between the two ends. The variable domain in full, with the rest retrieved from reference TRBV5-1 and TRBJ2-1, is KAGVTQTPRYLIKTRGQQVTLSCSPISGHRSVSWYQQTPGQGLQFLFEYFSETQRNKGNFPGRFSGRQFSNSRSEMNVSTLELGDSALYLCASSLTPDTNNEQFFGPGTRLTVL.

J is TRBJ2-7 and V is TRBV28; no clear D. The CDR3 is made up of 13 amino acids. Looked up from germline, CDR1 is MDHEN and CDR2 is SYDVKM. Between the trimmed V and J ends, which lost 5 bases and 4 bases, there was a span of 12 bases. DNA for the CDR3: TGTGCCAGCAGTACCACGCGAAATTACGAGCAGTACTTC. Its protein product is CASSTTRNYEQYF.

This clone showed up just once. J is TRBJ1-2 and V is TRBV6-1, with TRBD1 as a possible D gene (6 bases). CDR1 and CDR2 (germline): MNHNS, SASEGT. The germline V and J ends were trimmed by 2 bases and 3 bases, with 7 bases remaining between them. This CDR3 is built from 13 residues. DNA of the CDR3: TGTGCCAGCAGTGAATACAGGGACTATGGCTACACCTTC. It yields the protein CASSEYRDYGYTF.

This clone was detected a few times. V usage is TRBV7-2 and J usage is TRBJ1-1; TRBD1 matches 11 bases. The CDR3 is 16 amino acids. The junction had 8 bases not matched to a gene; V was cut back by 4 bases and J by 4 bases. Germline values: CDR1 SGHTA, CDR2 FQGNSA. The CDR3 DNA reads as TGTGCCAGCAGCTATTCTACCGGGACAGGGGGCACTGAAGCTTTCTTT. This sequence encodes CASSYSTGTGGTEAFF.

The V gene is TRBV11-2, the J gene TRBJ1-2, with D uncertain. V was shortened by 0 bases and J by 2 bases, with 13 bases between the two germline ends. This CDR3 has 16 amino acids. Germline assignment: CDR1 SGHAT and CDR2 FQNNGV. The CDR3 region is CASSLDSGIKNYGYTF. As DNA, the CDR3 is TGTGCCAGCAGCTTAGATTCGGGGATAAAGAACTATGGCTACACCTTC.

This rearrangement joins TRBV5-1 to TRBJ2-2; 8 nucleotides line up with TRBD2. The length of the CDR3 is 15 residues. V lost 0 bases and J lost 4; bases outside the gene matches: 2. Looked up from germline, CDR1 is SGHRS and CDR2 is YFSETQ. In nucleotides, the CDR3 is TGCGCCAGCAGCTTGGCCAGCGGGAGCACCGGGGAGCTGTTTTTT. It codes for CASSLASGSTGELFF.

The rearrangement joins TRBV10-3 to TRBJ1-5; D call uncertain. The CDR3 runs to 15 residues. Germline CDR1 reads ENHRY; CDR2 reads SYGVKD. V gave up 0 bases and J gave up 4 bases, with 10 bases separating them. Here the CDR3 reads CAISESGSRNQPQHF. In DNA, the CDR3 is TGTGCCATCAGTGAGTCGGGGAGTAGGAATCAGCCCCAGCATTTT.

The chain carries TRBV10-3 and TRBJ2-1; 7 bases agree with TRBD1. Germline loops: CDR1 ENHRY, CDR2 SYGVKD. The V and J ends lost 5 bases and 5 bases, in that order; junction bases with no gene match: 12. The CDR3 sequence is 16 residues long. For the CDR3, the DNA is TGTGCCATCAGTTCCGGGACAGCCGTTTTTAACAATGAGCAGTTCTTC. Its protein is CAISSGTAVFNNEQFF.

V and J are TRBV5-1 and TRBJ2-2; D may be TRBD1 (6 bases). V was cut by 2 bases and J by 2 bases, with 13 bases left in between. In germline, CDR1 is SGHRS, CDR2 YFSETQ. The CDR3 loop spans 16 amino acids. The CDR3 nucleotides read TGCGCCAGCAGCTTAGCACCGACAGGTAACACCGGGGAGCTGTTTTTT. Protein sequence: CASSLAPTGNTGELFF.

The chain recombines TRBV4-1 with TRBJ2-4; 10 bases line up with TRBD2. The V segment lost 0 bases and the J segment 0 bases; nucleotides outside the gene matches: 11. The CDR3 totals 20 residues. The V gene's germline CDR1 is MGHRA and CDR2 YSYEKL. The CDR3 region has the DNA TGCGCCAGCAGCCAAGATCCCCTAGCGGGAGTTGGGCTAGCCAAAAACATTCAGTACTTC. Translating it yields CASSQDPLAGVGLAKNIQYF.

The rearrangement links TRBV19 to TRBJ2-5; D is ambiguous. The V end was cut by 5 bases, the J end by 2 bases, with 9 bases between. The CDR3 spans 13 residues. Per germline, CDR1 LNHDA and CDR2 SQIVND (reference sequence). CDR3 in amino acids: CASSVSNQETQYF. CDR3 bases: TGTGCCAGTAGTGTGTCAAATCAAGAGACCCAGTACTTC. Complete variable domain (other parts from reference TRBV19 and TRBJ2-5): DGGITQSPKYLFRKEGQNVTLSCEQNLNHDAMYWYRQDPGQGLRLIYYSQIVNDFQKGDIAEGYSVSREKKESFPLTVTSAQKNPTAFYLCASSVSNQETQYFGPGTRLLVL.

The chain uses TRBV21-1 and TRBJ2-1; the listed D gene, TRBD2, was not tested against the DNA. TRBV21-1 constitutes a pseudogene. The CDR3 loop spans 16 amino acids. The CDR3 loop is CASSKRLAGAENEQFF. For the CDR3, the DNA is TGTGCCAGCAGCAAAAGGCTAGCGGGAGCGGAAAATGAGCAGTTCTTC.

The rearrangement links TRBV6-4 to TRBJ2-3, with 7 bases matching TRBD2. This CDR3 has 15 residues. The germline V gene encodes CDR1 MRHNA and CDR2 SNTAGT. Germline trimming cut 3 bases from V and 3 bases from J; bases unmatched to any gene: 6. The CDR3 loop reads CASSEVGGSTDTQYF. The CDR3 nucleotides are TGTGCCAGCAGTGAGGTAGGCGGGAGTACAGATACGCAGTATTTT.

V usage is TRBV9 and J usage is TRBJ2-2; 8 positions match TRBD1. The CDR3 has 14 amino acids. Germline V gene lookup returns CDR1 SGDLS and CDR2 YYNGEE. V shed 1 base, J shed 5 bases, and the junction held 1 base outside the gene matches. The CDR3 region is CASSVTGGTGELFF. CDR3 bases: TGTGCCAGCAGCGTAACAGGGGGAACCGGGGAGCTGTTTTTT.

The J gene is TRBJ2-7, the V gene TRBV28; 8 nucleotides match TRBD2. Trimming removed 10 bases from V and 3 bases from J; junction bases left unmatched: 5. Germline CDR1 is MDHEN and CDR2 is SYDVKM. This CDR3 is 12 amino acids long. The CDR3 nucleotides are TGTGCCACCGATAGCGGGAACTACGAGCAGTACTTC. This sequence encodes CATDSGNYEQYF.

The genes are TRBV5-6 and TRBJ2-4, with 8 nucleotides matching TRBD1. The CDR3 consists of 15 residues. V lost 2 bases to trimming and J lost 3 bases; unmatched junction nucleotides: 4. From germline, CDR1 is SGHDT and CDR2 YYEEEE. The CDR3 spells CASSFRGLSKNIQYF. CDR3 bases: TGTGCCAGCAGCTTCAGGGGGCTGAGCAAAAACATTCAGTACTTC.

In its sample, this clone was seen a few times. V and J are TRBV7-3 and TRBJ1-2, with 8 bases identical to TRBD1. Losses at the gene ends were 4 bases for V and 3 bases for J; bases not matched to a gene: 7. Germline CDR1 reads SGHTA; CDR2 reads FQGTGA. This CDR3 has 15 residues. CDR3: CASSYTGQADYGYTF. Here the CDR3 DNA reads TGTGCCAGCAGCTACACGGGACAGGCTGACTATGGCTACACCTTC.

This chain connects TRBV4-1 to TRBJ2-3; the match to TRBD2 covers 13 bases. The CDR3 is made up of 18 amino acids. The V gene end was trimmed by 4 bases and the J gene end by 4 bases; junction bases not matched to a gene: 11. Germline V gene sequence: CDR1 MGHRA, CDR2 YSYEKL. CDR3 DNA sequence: TGCGCCAGCAGCCCCGGACTAGCGGGAGTAAGTTTCCCAGATACGCAGTATTTT. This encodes CASSPGLAGVSFPDTQYF.

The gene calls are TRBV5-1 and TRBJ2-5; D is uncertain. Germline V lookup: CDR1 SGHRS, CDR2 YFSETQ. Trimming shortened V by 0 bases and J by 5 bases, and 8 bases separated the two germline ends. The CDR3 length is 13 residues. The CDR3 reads CASSLVMRETQYF. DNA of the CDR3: TGCGCCAGCAGCTTGGTCATGCGCGAGACCCAGTACTTC.

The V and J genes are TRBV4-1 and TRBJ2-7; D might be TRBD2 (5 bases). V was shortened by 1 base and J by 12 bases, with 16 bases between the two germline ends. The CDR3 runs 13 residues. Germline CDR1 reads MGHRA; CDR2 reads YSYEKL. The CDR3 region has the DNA TGCGCCAGCAGCCAAGCCGGTCGAGGGAGTCGGTACTTC. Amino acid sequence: CASSQAGRGSRYF.

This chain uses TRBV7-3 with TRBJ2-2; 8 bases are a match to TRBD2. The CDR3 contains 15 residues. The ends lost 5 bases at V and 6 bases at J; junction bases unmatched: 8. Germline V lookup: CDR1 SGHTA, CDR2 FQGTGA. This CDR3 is CASSQGSGTAGELFF. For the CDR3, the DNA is TGTGCCAGCAGCCAGGGTAGCGGGACCGCCGGGGAGCTGTTTTTT.